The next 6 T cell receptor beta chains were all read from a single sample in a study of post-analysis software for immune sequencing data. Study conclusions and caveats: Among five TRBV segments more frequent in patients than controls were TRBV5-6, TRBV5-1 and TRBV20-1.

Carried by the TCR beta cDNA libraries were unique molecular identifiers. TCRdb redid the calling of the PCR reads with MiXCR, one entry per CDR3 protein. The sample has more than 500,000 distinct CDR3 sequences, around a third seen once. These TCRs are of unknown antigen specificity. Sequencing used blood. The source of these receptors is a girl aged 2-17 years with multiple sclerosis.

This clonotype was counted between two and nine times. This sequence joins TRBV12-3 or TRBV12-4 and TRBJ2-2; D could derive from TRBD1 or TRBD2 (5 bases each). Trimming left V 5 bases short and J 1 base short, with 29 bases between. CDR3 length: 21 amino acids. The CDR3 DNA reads TGTGCCAGCAGTCCGGAACCTATGCGGACCGGGACCGATAGGAACACCGGGGAGCTGTTTTTT. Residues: CASSPEPMRTGTDRNTGELFF.

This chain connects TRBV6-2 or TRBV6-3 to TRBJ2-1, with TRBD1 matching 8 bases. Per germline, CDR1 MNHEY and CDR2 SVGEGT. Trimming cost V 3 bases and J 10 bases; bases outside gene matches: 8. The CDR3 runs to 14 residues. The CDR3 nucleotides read TGTGCCAGCAGTTATGCGGTCAGGGGGCTGGAGCAGTTCTTC. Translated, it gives CASSYAVRGLEQFF.

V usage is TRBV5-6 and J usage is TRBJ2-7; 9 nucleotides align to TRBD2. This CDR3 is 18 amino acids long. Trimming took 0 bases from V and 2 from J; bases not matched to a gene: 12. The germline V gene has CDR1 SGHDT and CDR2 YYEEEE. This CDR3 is CASSLGASQRGATYEQYF. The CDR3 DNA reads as TGTGCCAGCAGCTTGGGGGCCTCTCAGCGGGGGGCGACCTACGAGCAGTACTTC.

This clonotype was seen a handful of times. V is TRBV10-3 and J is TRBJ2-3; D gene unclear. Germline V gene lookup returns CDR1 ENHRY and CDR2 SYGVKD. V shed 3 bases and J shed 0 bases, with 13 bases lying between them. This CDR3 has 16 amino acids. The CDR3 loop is CAISDAGFGSTDTQYF. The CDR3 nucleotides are TGTGCCATCAGTGACGCCGGGTTTGGGAGCACAGATACGCAGTATTTT.

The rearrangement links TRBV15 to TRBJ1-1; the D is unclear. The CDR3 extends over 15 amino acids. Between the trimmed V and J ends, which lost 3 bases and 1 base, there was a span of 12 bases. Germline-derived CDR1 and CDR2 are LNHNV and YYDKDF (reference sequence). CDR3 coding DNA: TGTGCCACCAGCAGTCAAGTAGGCTGGAACACTGAAGCTTTCTTT. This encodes CATSSQVGWNTEAFF.

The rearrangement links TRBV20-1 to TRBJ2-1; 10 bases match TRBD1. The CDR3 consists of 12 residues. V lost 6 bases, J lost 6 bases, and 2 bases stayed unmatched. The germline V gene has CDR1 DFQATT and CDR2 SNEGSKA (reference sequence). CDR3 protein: CSAWTGGNEQFF. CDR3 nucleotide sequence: TGCAGTGCCTGGACAGGGGGCAATGAGCAGTTCTTC.